This is a list of T cell receptor beta chains from one sample in a study of Graves' ophthalmopathy and Graves' hyperthyroidism. TCRdb re-called the multiplex PCR reads with MiXCR, one entry per CDR3 protein. The sample holds approximately 540,000 distinct CDR3 sequences, 35% to 40% seen once. Material for sequencing was peripheral blood or thyroid tissue (not recorded which). The source is an adult man with Graves' hyperthyroidism. CDR3s include the opening cysteine and the closing phenylalanine or tryptophan. D genes are given only for firm matches. Size values are once, few and many counts, or a class for expanded clones, and some rows have none.

D: TRBD1
size: many
J: TRBJ1-1
V: TRBV7-2
DNA: TGTGCCAGCAGCCCAGGACAGGGGAAGTTGGACACTGAAGCTTTCTTT
CDR3: CASSPGQGKLDTEAFF

D: .
size: many
J: TRBJ1-1
V: TRBV2
DNA: TGTGCCAGCAGGAAGGAGGGGTCGAACACTGAAGCTTTCTTT
CDR3: CASRKEGSNTEAFF

D: .
size: few
J: TRBJ2-6
V: TRBV19
DNA: TGTGCCACCAAGTCCGGAGGGTCTGGGGCCAACGTCCTGACTTTC
CDR3: CATKSGGSGANVLTF

D: .
size: many
J: TRBJ2-7
V: TRBV5-1
DNA: TGCGCCAGCAGCGTCGACAGACCGGGGCCCTACGAGCAGTACTTC
CDR3: CASSVDRPGPYEQYF

D: .
size: many
J: TRBJ1-1
V: TRBV12-3/TRBV12-4
DNA: TGTGCCAGCAGTCCCGAACGAGGACGGGCCACTGAAGCTTTCTTT
CDR3: CASSPERGRATEAFF

D: .
size: .
J: TRBJ1-1
V: TRBV29-1
DNA: TGCAGCGTTGATGAATATCTAACGGGGGCGAACACTGAAGCTTTCTTT
CDR3: CSVDEYLTGANTEAFF

D: TRBD1
size: many
J: TRBJ2-7
V: TRBV29-1
DNA: TGCAGCGTTGGAGGACAGGGGGGAACCTACGAGCAGTACTTC
CDR3: CSVGGQGGTYEQYF

D: .
size: many
J: TRBJ1-1
V: TRBV6-5
DNA: TGTGCCAGCAGCTCTCGGGACCCTGGGAACACTGAAGCTTTCTTT
CDR3: CASSSRDPGNTEAFF

D: .
size: .
J: TRBJ1-1
V: TRBV25-1
DNA: TGTGCCAAATGGGGGGGGCCGTACACTGAAGCTTTCTTT
CDR3: CAKWGGPYTEAFF

D: TRBD2
size: .
J: TRBJ2-3
V: TRBV10-2
DNA: TGCGCCAGCAACATAGCGGGGGGAGGCGCAGATACGCAGTATTTT
CDR3: CASNIAGGGADTQYF

D: TRBD2
size: .
J: TRBJ2-7
V: TRBV15
DNA: TGTGCCACCAGCAGAGATCCTCCTTTTAGCGGGAGCTCCTACGAGCAGTACTTC
CDR3: CATSRDPPFSGSSYEQYF

D: .
size: many
J: TRBJ1-4
V: TRBV7-9
DNA: TGTGCCAGCAGCTCTGGGACGGCAACTAATGAAAAACTGTTTTTT
CDR3: CASSSGTATNEKLFF

D: TRBD2
size: few
J: TRBJ2-7
V: TRBV7-9
DNA: TGTGCCAGCAGACCCCGACTAGCGGGAGGGCCGGAGCAGTACTTC
CDR3: CASRPRLAGGPEQYF

D: TRBD2
size: once
J: TRBJ2-3
V: TRBV5-4
DNA: TGTGCCAGCAGCGTCACTAGCGGGAGCACAGCTACGCAGTATTTT
CDR3: CASSVTSGSTATQYF

D: .
size: few
J: TRBJ1-6
V: TRBV6-5
DNA: TGTGCCAGCAGTTATCAGCAGGGGTCCACTAATTCACCCCTCCACTTT
CDR3: CASSYQQGSTNSPLHF

D: TRBD1
size: many
J: TRBJ2-7
V: TRBV7-8
DNA: TGTGCCAGCAGCTCCGGGACAGGGTCGGAGGAGCAGTACTTC
CDR3: CASSSGTGSEEQYF